These 3 T cell receptor beta chains were all obtained from the same sample, sequenced in a study of T cell repertoires in cytomegalovirus infection. Their specific antigens are unknown. MiXCR, run by TCRdb on the reads, gives a single entry per CDR3 protein. The top ten hold 9.5% to 15% of the sample, which has around 750,000 distinct CDR3 sequences, roughly 33% seen once. The sequenced sample was cultured CD8+ T cells from PBMCs, obtained from culture after CMV antigen stimulation. These receptor sequences come from a human donor in good health (CMV status not recorded). Some clones in this sample may be carry-over from other donors' samples.

The table lists this clonotype with a few counts. The chain has TRBV3-1 and TRBJ2-5; tentatively, D is TRBD1 (6 bases). Trimming pared 4 bases from V and 5 bases from J, leaving 11 bases between. The CDR3 loop spans 13 amino acids. Germline CDR1 LGHDT, CDR2 YNNKEL (reference sequence). The CDR3 region has the DNA TGTGCCAGCAGCCCCAGGGGATGGGAGACCCAGTACTTC. Its protein product is CASSPRGWETQYF.

The chain combines TRBV5-4 with TRBJ1-2, with D perhaps TRBD1 (6 bases). This CDR3 comprises 14 residues. Germline V CDR1 and CDR2: SGHNT, YYREEE (reference sequence). V lost 4 bases to trimming and J lost 7 bases, with 17 bases between them. The CDR3, as DNA: TGTGCCAGCAGCCCACAGGGCGGACTTAGTGGCTACACCTTC. As protein: CASSPQGGLSGYTF.

This chain links TRBV20-1 with TRBJ2-3; 8 nucleotides match TRBD1. V was clipped by 5 bases and J by 5 bases; unmatched bases: 9. Germline V gene sequence: CDR1 DFQATT, CDR2 SNEGSKA (reference sequence). The CDR3 contains 14 residues. This chain's CDR3 is CSASDRDQGDTQYF. CDR3 sequence (DNA): TGCAGTGCTTCGGACAGGGACCAGGGAGATACGCAGTATTTT.